The next 11 T cell receptor beta chains were all read from a single sample in a study of T cells in Graves' hyperthyroidism and ophthalmopathy (dated by TCRdb to between 2018 and 2020). The library was prepared using multiplex PCR. Sequencing took place on an Illumina HiSeq 2000. The TCR beta CDR3 regions were amplified from the RNA transcripts. A first-round RT-PCR of the TCR CDR3 used the HTBI primer set with the Qiagen OneStep RT-PCR kit. TCRdb trimmed public reads at Q25 via fastp, called clones via MiXCR and kept in-frame beta chains. For every CDR3 protein sequence, its rows merge into one entry that carries the most common genes and DNA. This sample lists more than 500,000 distinct CDR3 sequences; 40% to 55% were detected once. 44% of the sample is in the top ten clones. Sequencing was carried out using peripheral blood or thyroid tissue (not recorded which). These receptors all come from an adult woman with Graves' disease, either hyperthyroidism or ophthalmopathy (not recorded which).

This chain connects TRBV20-1 to TRBJ2-5, with no clear D. The V gene's germline CDR1 is DFQATT and CDR2 SNEGSKA (reference sequence). V was pared by 1 base and J by 2 bases, with 20 bases between. The CDR3 extends over 17 amino acids. CDR3 sequence: CSARGEVSSVGQETQYF. Written as DNA, the CDR3 is TGCAGTGCTAGAGGAGAAGTCTCAAGCGTGGGACAAGAGACCCAGTACTTC.

The J gene is TRBJ2-7, the V gene TRBV5-1, with TRBD2 identical over 10 bases. Per germline, CDR1 SGHRS and CDR2 YFSETQ. Trimming cost V 4 bases and J 4 bases; bases outside gene matches: 8. This CDR3 region has 15 residues. The CDR3 reads CASSPRGSGRYEQYF. In DNA, the CDR3 is TGCGCCAGCAGCCCTCGCGGTAGCGGGAGGTACGAGCAGTACTTC.

This clonotype was seen ten or more times. The V and J genes are TRBV7-9 and TRBJ2-5; no definite D call. V was cut by 5 bases and J by 3 bases, with 13 bases left in between. CDR1 and CDR2 (germline): SEHNR, FQNEAQ (reference sequence). CDR3 length equals 14 residues. The CDR3 DNA follows: TGTGCCAGCAGCCCACCACGCCGGGAAGAGACCCAGTACTTC. This encodes CASSPPRREETQYF.

This clonotype was seen many times. The chain couples TRBV7-9 to TRBJ2-7; 12 positions match TRBD1. The V segment lost 5 bases and the J segment 4 bases; nucleotides outside the gene matches: 3. CDR1 is SEHNR and CDR2 is FQNEAQ in the germline V gene (reference sequence). This CDR3 is 14 amino acids long. CDR3 loop: CASSTGQGAYEQYF. DNA of the CDR3: TGTGCCAGCAGCACGGGACAGGGGGCTTACGAGCAGTACTTC.

The rearrangement uses TRBV29-1 and TRBJ2-1, with 11 bases identical to TRBD2. Germline lookup yields CDR1 SQVTM and CDR2 ANQGSEA. After removal of 6 bases from V and 1 base from J, the junction contained 5 bases not matched to a gene. The CDR3 loop spans 15 amino acids. The CDR3 here is CSVVTSGSSYNEQFF. The CDR3 DNA is TGCAGCGTGGTAACTAGCGGGAGTTCCTACAATGAGCAGTTCTTC.

This clonotype was detected only once. The chain links TRBV27 to TRBJ2-7; D may correspond to TRBD1 or TRBD2 (5 bases each). Trimming cost V 2 bases and J 3 bases, with 14 bases left between them. Per germline, CDR1 MNHEY and CDR2 SMNVEV (reference sequence). The CDR3 sequence is 15 residues long. This chain's CDR3 is CASSLRGSEVYEQYF. The CDR3 DNA sequence: TGTGCCAGCAGTTTAAGGGGTTCGGAGGTCTACGAGCAGTACTTC.

This chain uses TRBV4-1 with TRBJ1-6, with D unclear. Germline CDR1 is MGHRA and CDR2 is YSYEKL. The CDR3 runs 14 residues. V lost 2 bases and J lost 5, with 7 bases in between. CDR3 coding DNA: TGCGCCAGCAGCCAACTCGGGCATAATTCACCCCTCCACTTT. Amino acid sequence: CASSQLGHNSPLHF.

This chain joins TRBV10-3 and TRBJ1-2; unclear D gene. With 2 bases removed from V and 1 base from J, the gap between germline ends came to 8 bases. CDR1 is ENHRY, CDR2 SYGVKD, per germline. The CDR3 consists of 14 residues. The CDR3 coding sequence is TGTGCCATCAGTGAGGGCAGAATTAACTATGGCTACACCTTC. It encodes CAISEGRINYGYTF.

The chain uses TRBV5-1 and TRBJ2-5; D may be TRBD1 or TRBD2 (5 bases each). The CDR3 is 15 residues long. V lost 4 bases, J lost 9 bases, and 22 bases lay in between. Germline CDR1 is SGHRS and CDR2 is YFSETQ. The CDR3 DNA is TGCGCCAGCAGCCTGGGGCCGGGGAACAATCAGCCCCAGTACTTC. Residues: CASSLGPGNNQPQYF. Drawing the rest from reference TRBV5-1 and TRBJ2-5, the complete variable domain is KAGVTQTPRYLIKTRGQQVTLSCSPISGHRSVSWYQQTPGQGLQFLFEYFSETQRNKGNFPGRFSGRQFSNSRSEMNVSTLELGDSALYLCASSLGPGNNQPQYFGPGTRLLVL.

This clonotype was found many times. This sequence joins TRBV9 and TRBJ2-2; 9 nucleotides match TRBD2. CDR1 is SGDLS, CDR2 YYNGEE, per germline. The CDR3 covers 16 residues. V shed 0 bases and J 5 bases; nucleotides not matched to a gene: 5. In DNA, the CDR3 is TGTGCCAGCAGCGTAGTCCCAGCGGGAGGAACCGGGGAGCTGTTTTTT. It yields the protein CASSVVPAGGTGELFF.

The rearrangement links TRBV29-1 to TRBJ2-7; 8 bases map to TRBD2. CDR1 and CDR2 (germline): SQVTM, ANQGSEA. The CDR3 covers 13 residues. V trimming: 4 bases; J trimming: 7 bases; junction bases outside the gene matches: 9. The CDR3 coding sequence is TGCAGCGTTGTCCCAGCGGGAGTGGAGGAGCAGTACTTC. Residues: CSVVPAGVEEQYF.